This TCR beta chain was retrieved from a study of shared clonotypes between healthy human individuals (dated by TCRdb to 2019 to 2021). About the study as a whole: A few men and two women, aged 18 to 49 years, made up the cohort. Blood TCR repertoires of about 5 healthy adults were deeply sequenced to estimate repertoire size and the extent of clonotype sharing between individuals. Leukapheresis yielded between about 0.85 and 9.5 billion PBMCs per donor. Different laboratories and diverse techniques were used to prepare libraries and sequence TCR repertoires, to increase sequencing depth and limit assay-specific biases. For each donor, CD4 naive and CD4 memory were each given three plates, CD8 naive was given two plates, and CD8 memory was given one plate.

Using the deep immunoSEQ assay, multiplex PCR amplified TCR CDR3 regions from genomic DNA. Extracted genomic DNA from each cell subset was spread evenly across all wells of several immunoSEQ 96-well plates, with each plate serving as a replicate. For sorted subsets, each replicate PCR was loaded with roughly 200 ng genomic DNA, equivalent to some 27,000 T cell genomes. Purified libraries were measured with a Qubit 3.0 fluorometer, size-checked on a Bioanalyzer 2100, and measured again with the KAPA Library Quantification kit. Each immunoSEQ 96-well plate was sequenced on its own single-read 150-cycle Illumina NextSeq 550 flow cell. The original methods were these. Because only junctional sequences without quality scores were contained in the immunoSEQ output, filtering matching that applied to full-length reads could not be performed. Sequences were annotated with PyIR, a Python wrapper for IgBLAST v1.9, using IMGT germline references to assign V/J genes and CDR3. Reads were removed for weak V/J assignments (E-value above 1e-6), missing CDR3, stop codons, out-of-frame junctions, or ambiguous translated residues. V3J clonotypes were defined as sequences sharing an identical inferred V gene, J gene, and CDR3 amino acid sequence. To compute the percentage overlap between repertoires, the number of shared unique clonotypes was divided by the size of the smaller repertoire. RTK rarefaction, the Chao1 estimator, and Recon v2.1 estimates of unobserved clonotypes were used to assess repertoire richness. For all TCRbeta clonotypes obtained by the gDNA method from a handful of donors, generation probabilities were computed with OLGA. The source is immuneACCESS, and TCRdb retained only in-frame sequences with V and J called. Part of the clones is not carried over; for the studies checked, unresolved V genes explain less than half of this, and the remainder is unexplained. V, J and clone size were drawn from that table, and D and trimming were deduced from the DNA. A total of around 610,000 clones appear in this sample, around 96% of them only once. The top ten constitute less than 0.13% of the sample.

CD8 naive samples were obtained by positive selection for CCR7 among CD45RO-negative cells, yielding a CD45RA+CCR7+ population from which TemRA cells were excluded. Donors were healthy HIV-negative adults with no recently reported acute infections or vaccinations. All donors were Caucasian adults living in Nashville, Tennessee, USA. Blood was collected by leukapheresis, and PBMCs were isolated by Ficoll-Histopaque density gradient centrifugation and then cryopreserved in liquid nitrogen vapor phase. Purity and quantity of every magnetically sorted T cell population were checked by analytical flow cytometry. Genomic DNA was isolated from every sorted fraction and measured by UV absorbance on a Nanodrop 2000c. What the work shows at the level of the full study, not this receptor alone: Incomplete sequencing was indicated by rarefaction of sorted-subset datasets, despite the large sequencing depth. Estimated clonotype richness was generally larger for naive than for memory subsets. Sampling was limited to blood, and TCR repertoires in tissue likely differ from TCR repertoires in blood. Sharing across several donors was observed for roughly 5% of naive CD4, about 3.2% of naive CD8, 2.3% of memory CD4, and roughly 0.4% of memory CD8 clonotypes. The small number of donors limited the genetic and exposure-history diversity represented. Pairwise subsampling led to the expectation that sequencing depth would affect the degree of clonotype sharing among donors. Higher generation probabilities were observed for clonotypes shared by all four sorted-subset donors than for non-shared clonotypes.

Points on this clone: Its binding antigen is unknown. The record has no base qualities; no much larger clone is one base away.

Sequenced: naive CD8+ T cells sorted from blood. This specimen's cell subset or site label, per the study, means: CD45RA+CCR7+. The clonotype comes from a woman in her 30s in good health.

The CDR3 has the sequence CASRTGQGGEKLFF. The DNA reads TGTGCCAGCAGGACCGGACAGGGCGGTGAAAAACTGTTTTTT. The chain is encoded by TRBV2 joined to TRBJ1-4, with TRBD1 identical over 8 junction bases. The germline V gene yields SNHLY for CDR1 and FYNNEI for CDR2. The cysteine opens and the phenylalanine closes a CDR3 of 14 amino acids. CDR3 DNA is the only sequence kept; it has 42 bases, read in frame from the first base. Clipping removes 6 bases from V and 7 bases from J, with 7 as the unmatched junction base count.